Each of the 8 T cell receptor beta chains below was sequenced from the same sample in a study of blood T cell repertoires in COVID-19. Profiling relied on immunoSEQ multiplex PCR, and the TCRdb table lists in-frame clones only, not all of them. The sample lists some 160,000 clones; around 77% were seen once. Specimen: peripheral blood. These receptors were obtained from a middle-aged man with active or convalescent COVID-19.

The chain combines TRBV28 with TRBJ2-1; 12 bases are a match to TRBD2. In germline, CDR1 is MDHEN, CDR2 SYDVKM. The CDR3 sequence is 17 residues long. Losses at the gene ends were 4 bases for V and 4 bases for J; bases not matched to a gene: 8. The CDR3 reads CASSSGTSGPSYNEQFF. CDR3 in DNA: TGTGCCAGCAGTTCGGGGACTAGCGGGCCCAGTTACAATGAGCAGTTCTTC.

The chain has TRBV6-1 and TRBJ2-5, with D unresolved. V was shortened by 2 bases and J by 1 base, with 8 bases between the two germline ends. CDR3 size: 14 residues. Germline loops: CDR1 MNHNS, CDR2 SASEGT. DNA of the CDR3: TGTGCCAGCAGTGAATCATACAGCCAAGAGACCCAGTACTTC. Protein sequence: CASSESYSQETQYF.

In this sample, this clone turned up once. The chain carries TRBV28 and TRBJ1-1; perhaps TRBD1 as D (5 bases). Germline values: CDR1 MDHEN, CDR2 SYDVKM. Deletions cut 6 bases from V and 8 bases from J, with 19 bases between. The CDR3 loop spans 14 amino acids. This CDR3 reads CASSPVRVPPEAFF. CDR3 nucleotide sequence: TGTGCCAGCAGCCCTGTCAGGGTGCCCCCCGAAGCTTTCTTT. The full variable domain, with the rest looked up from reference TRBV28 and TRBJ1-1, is DVKVTQSSRYLVKRTGEKVFLECVQDMDHENMFWYRQDPGLGLRLIYFSYDVKMKEKGDIPEGYSVSREKKERFSLILESASTNQTSMYLCASSPVRVPPEAFFGQGTRLTVV.

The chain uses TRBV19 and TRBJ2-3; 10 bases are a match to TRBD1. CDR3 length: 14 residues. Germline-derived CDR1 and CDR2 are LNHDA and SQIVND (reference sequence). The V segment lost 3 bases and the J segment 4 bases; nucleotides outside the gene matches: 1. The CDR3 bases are TGTGCCAGTAGTATGGGACAGGGGTCAGATACGCAGTATTTT. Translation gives CASSMGQGSDTQYF.

Written as DNA, the CDR3 is TGTGCCAGCAGTTTAGGGGGGATACCCTATAGCAATCAGCCCCAGCATTTT. It codes for CASSLGGIPYSNQPQHF. This rearrangement joins TRBV28 to TRBJ1-5; weak D call: TRBD1 (5 bases). Germline-derived CDR1 and CDR2 are MDHEN and SYDVKM. This CDR3 is 17 amino acids long. The V gene lost 2 bases and the J gene lost 0 bases, with 14 bases spanning the gap. The full variable domain, its missing parts supplied by reference TRBV28 and TRBJ1-5, is DVKVTQSSRYLVKRTGEKVFLECVQDMDHENMFWYRQDPGLGLRLIYFSYDVKMKEKGDIPEGYSVSREKKERFSLILESASTNQTSMYLCASSLGGIPYSNQPQHFGDGTRLSIL.

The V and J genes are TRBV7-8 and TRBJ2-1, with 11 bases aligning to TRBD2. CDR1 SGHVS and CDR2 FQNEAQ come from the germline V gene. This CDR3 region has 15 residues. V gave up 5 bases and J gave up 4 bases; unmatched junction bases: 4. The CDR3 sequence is CASSHLAGGYNEQFF. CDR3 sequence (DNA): TGTGCCAGCAGCCACTTAGCGGGAGGGTACAATGAGCAGTTCTTC.

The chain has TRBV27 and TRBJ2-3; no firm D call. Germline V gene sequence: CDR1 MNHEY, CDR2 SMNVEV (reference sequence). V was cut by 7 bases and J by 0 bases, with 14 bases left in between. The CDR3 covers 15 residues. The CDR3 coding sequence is TGTGCCAGCACCGACAAACACCCCAGCACAGATACGCAGTATTTT. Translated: CASTDKHPSTDTQYF.

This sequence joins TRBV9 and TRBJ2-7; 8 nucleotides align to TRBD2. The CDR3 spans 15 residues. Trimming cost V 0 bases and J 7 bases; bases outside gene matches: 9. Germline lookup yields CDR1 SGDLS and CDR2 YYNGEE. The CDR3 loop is CASSVEPAGVSEQYF. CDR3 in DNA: TGTGCCAGCAGCGTAGAGCCAGCGGGAGTGAGTGAGCAGTACTTC.